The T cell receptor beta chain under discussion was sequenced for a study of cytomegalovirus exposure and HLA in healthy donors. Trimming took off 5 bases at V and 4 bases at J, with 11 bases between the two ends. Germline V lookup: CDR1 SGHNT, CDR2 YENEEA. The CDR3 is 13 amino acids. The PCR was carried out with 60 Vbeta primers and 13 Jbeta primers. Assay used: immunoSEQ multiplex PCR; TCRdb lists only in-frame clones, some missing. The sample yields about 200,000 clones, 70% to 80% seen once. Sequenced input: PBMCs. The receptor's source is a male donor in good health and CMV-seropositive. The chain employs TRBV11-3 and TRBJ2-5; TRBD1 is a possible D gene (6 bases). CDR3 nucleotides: TGTGCCAGCAGCCTCAACAGGGCAGAGACCCAGTACTTC. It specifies CASSLNRAETQYF.